Shown below are 6 T cell receptor beta chains from a single sample sequenced in a study of shared clonotypes between healthy human individuals. Naive CD8 populations comprised CD45RO-negative cells positively selected for CCR7, excluding terminally differentiated effector memory CD45RA+ cells. This table comes from immunoSEQ multiplex PCR, and its TCRdb copy is limited to in-frame clones, with some not included. Counted here are 1.5 million to 2.5 million clones, about 95% occurring once; the ten biggest clones make up under 1.5%. The specimen was naive CD8+ T cells sorted from blood. These receptors all come from a young man in good health.

The rearrangement links TRBV7-6 to TRBJ1-1; the D is unclear. V was shortened by 5 bases and J by 6 bases, with 16 bases between the two germline ends. Per germline, CDR1 SGHVS and CDR2 FNYEAQ. CDR3 length: 14 amino acids. The DNA for the CDR3 is TGTGCCAGCAGCCGTACCGAGCGAGATGCTGAAGCTTTCTTT. Translated: CASSRTERDAEAFF.

The chain recombines TRBV5-6 with TRBJ2-7, with 7 bases that match TRBD2. V trimming: 6 bases; J trimming: 3 bases; junction bases outside the gene matches: 3. The CDR3 loop spans 12 amino acids. The germline V gene encodes CDR1 SGHDT and CDR2 YYEEEE. CDR3 sequence reads: CASTAGDYEQYF. The CDR3 DNA reads TGTGCCAGCACTGCGGGAGACTACGAGCAGTACTTC.

The chain recombines TRBV4-1 with TRBJ1-6; 8 positions agree with TRBD1. Germline V CDR1 and CDR2: MGHRA, YSYEKL. The CDR3 covers 16 residues. The J segment lost 7 bases and the V segment lost 0 bases, leaving 5 bases of the junction unmatched. The CDR3 spells CASSQDRGQVNSPLHF. The CDR3 DNA reads as TGCGCCAGCAGCCAAGATCGGGGACAGGTAAATTCACCCCTCCACTTT.

As regards this clone: Other DNA sequences from this sample encode an identical CDR3 as well. The rearrangement uses TRBV19 and TRBJ2-7; tentative D call: TRBD2 (6 bases). Germline V gene data show CDR1 as LNHDA and CDR2 as SQIVND (reference sequence). V dropped 5 bases and J dropped 4 bases, with 12 bases sitting between them. The CDR3 length is 13 residues. The CDR3 coding sequence is TGTGCCAGTAGTCCCGGGGGAGCTTACGAGCAGTACTTC. This codes for CASSPGGAYEQYF.

The chain combines TRBV29-1 with TRBJ1-3; no reliable D call. This CDR3 comprises 11 residues. The germline V gene encodes CDR1 SQVTM and CDR2 ANQGSEA. Trimming stripped 0 bases from V and 4 bases from J, with 1 base between. In nucleotides, the CDR3 is TGCAGCGTTGAAGAAGGAAACACCATATATTTT. Translation: CSVEEGNTIYF. Full variable domain (rest looked up from reference TRBV29-1 and TRBJ1-3): SAVISQKPSRDICQRGTSLTIQCQVDSQVTMMFWYRQQPGQSLTLIATANQGSEATYESGFVIDKFPISRPNLTFSTLTVSNMSPEDSSIYLCSVEEGNTIYFGEGSWLTVV.

As to this clone: This specimen includes other DNA sequences encoding the same CDR3. CDR3 sequence (DNA): TGCAGCGTTGACACGGCGAACACCGGGGAGCTGTTTTTT. Translated: CSVDTANTGELFF. This rearrangement joins TRBV29-1 to TRBJ2-2; no definite D call. Per the germline V gene, CDR1 is SQVTM and CDR2 is ANQGSEA. The V gene lost 3 bases and the J gene lost 0 bases, with 5 bases spanning the gap. The CDR3 contains 13 residues.